Below, 5 T cell receptor beta chains from the same sample are listed, as sequenced in a study of PD-1 blockade in classical Hodgkin lymphoma (TCRdb year 2020). Interpreted using the paper, the time point label stands for: cycle 2 day 1 (C2D1) of nivolumab. All trial patients had relapsed after autologous stem cell transplantation, with cohorts A, B and C differing in prior brentuximab vedotin exposure. Libraries were made using the immunoSEQ multiplex PCR assay. TCRdb mirrors the immuneACCESS table, restricted to in-frame sequences. Some clones are absent from its copies; in checked studies, under half trace to an unresolved V gene, and the reason for the others is unknown. For this sample there are approximately 50,000 clones; around 78% appear just once. Approximately 16% of the sample lies in the top ten. The sequenced sample was peripheral blood mononuclear cells (PBMCs), obtained before the second cycle of nivolumab. The receptor source for this set is a human donor with classical Hodgkin lymphoma.

The chain joins TRBV10-3 to TRBJ2-7, with 7 bases that match TRBD1. Germline CDR1 is ENHRY and CDR2 is SYGVKD. Trimming took 11 bases from V and 0 from J; bases not matched to a gene: 7. This CDR3 spans 13 amino acids. Written as DNA, the CDR3 is TGTGCCGCCAGGGACAGCAGCTCCTACGAGCAGTACTTC. Translating it yields CAARDSSSYEQYF.

This rearrangement joins TRBV6-5 to TRBJ1-4; D is uncertain. In germline, CDR1 is MNHEY, CDR2 SVGAGI. The CDR3 is 14 amino acids. Trimming shortened V by 6 bases and J by 3 bases, and 11 bases separated the two germline ends. CDR3 in amino acids: CASSLERANEKLFF. Written as DNA, the CDR3 is TGTGCCAGCAGCTTGGAGAGGGCTAATGAAAAACTGTTTTTT.

The chain has TRBV2 and TRBJ2-7; D is uncertain. This CDR3 has 12 residues. The V gene's germline CDR1 is SNHLY and CDR2 FYNNEI. V gave up 2 bases and J gave up 2 bases, with 4 bases separating them. The CDR3 region is CASSELAYEQYF. The CDR3 coding sequence is TGTGCCAGCAGTGAACTCGCCTACGAGCAGTACTTC.

The chain combines TRBV18 with TRBJ1-1, with a tentative D call TRBD1 (5 bases). CDR3 length equals 16 residues. Looked up from germline, CDR1 is KGHSH and CDR2 is LQKENI. Trimming removed 3 bases at V and 0 bases at J, with 14 bases between. The CDR3 loop reads CASSPQGSPLNTEAFF. CDR3 nucleotide sequence: TGTGCCAGCTCACCCCAGGGCAGTCCCTTGAACACTGAAGCTTTCTTT.

Only one count was recorded for this clone. V is TRBV7-9 and J is TRBJ2-3; tentatively, D is TRBD2 (5 bases). The CDR3 contains 14 residues. Germline CDR1 SEHNR, CDR2 FQNEAQ (reference sequence). V was pared by 2 bases and J by 6 bases, with 12 bases between. The CDR3 nucleotides are TGTGCCAGCAGCTTATCACTAGACGCCGATACGCAGTATTTT. Translating gives CASSLSLDADTQYF.